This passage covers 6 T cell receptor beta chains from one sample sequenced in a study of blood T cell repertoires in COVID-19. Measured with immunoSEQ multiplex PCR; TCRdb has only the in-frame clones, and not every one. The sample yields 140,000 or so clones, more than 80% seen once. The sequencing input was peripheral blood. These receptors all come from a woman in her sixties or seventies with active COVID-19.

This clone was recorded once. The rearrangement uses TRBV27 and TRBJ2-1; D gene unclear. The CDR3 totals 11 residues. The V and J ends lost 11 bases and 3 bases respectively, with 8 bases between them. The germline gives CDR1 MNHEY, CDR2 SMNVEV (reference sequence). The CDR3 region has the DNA TGTGCCTCAAACTTCTACAATGAGCAGTTCTTC. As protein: CASNFYNEQFF.

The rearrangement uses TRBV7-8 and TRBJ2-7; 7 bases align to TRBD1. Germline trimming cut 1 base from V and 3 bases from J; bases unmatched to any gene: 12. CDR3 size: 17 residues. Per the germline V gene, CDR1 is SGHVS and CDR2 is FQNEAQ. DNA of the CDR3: TGTGCCAGCAGCTTAGATGCTCGGGACAGTGGATACTACGAGCAGTACTTC. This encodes CASSLDARDSGYYEQYF.

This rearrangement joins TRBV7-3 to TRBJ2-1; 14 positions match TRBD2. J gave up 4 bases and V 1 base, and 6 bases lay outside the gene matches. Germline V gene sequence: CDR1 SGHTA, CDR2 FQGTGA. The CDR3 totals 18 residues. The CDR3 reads CASSLRLAGGPSYNEQFF. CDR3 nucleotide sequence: TGTGCCAGCAGCTTAAGACTAGCGGGAGGGCCATCTTACAATGAGCAGTTCTTC.

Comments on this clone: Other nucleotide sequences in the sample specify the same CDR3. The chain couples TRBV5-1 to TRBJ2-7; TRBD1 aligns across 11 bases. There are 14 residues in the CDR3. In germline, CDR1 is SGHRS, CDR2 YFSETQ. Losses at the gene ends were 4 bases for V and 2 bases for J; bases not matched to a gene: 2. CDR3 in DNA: TGCGCCAGCAGCCCGGGACAGGGGGCCTACGAGCAGTACTTC. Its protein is CASSPGQGAYEQYF.

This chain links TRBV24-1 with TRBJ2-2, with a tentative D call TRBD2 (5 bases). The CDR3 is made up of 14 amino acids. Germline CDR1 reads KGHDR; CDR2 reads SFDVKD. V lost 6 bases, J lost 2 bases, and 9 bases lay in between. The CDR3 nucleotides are TGTGCCACCAGTCGGGAACTAAACACCGGGGAGCTGTTTTTT. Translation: CATSRELNTGELFF.

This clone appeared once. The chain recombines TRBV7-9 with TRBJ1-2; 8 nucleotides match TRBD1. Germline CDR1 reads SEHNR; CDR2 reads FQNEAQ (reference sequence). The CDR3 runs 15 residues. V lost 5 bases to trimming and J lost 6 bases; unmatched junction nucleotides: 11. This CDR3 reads CASSVRDRLGDGYTF. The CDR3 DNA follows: TGTGCCAGCAGCGTCCGGGACAGGCTGGGGGATGGCTACACCTTC.